One and the same sample provided the 8 T cell receptor beta chains below, sequenced in a study of cytomegalovirus exposure and HLA in healthy donors. Some clones are missing from TCRdb's copy, which holds only in-frame ones; the method was immunoSEQ multiplex PCR. Among about 130,000 clones listed, around 95% were seen once. The sequenced sample was PBMCs. The receptors originated from a man between 18 and 35 years old in good health and CMV-seronegative.

J is TRBJ1-2 and V is TRBV11-3; 8 bases fit TRBD1. V was clipped by 5 bases and J by 2 bases; unmatched bases: 7. The germline V gene has CDR1 SGHNT and CDR2 YENEEA. This CDR3 region has 15 residues. DNA for the CDR3: TGTGCCAGCAGCCCCCGGACAGGGAACAACTATGGCTACACCTTC. It codes for CASSPRTGNNYGYTF.

The rearrangement links TRBV4-1 to TRBJ2-7; 8 positions agree with TRBD1. CDR3 length equals 14 residues. CDR1 is MGHRA and CDR2 is YSYEKL in the germline V gene. V was clipped by 4 bases and J by 4 bases; unmatched bases: 6. DNA for the CDR3: TGCGCCAGCAGCCCTTACACAGGGGGGTACGAGCAGTACTTC. Translating gives CASSPYTGGYEQYF.

The chain uses TRBV5-1 and TRBJ2-7; 12 positions match TRBD2. V lost 4 bases and J lost 1; bases outside the gene matches: 9. CDR1 SGHRS and CDR2 YFSETQ come from the germline V gene. The CDR3 is made up of 17 amino acids. Here the CDR3 reads CASSPRLAGVGSYEQYF. The CDR3 nucleotides read TGCGCCAGCAGCCCACGACTAGCGGGAGTTGGTTCCTACGAGCAGTACTTC.

The sample holds one count of this clone. V usage is TRBV18 and J usage is TRBJ2-4, with 9 bases aligning to TRBD1. Losses at the gene ends were 2 bases for V and 9 bases for J; bases not matched to a gene: 5. Germline assignment: CDR1 KGHSH and CDR2 LQKENI. There are 14 residues in the CDR3. CDR3 DNA: TGTGCCAGCTCACCAAGACAGGGGGGCGGCATTCAGTACTTC. It is translated as CASSPRQGGGIQYF. The full variable domain, its missing parts supplied by reference TRBV18 and TRBJ2-4, is NAGVMQNPRHLVRRRGQEARLRCSPMKGHSHVYWYRQLPEEGLKFMVYLQKENIIDESGMPKERFSAEFPKEGPSILRIQQVVRGDSAAYFCASSPRQGGGIQYFGAGTRLSVL.

This rearrangement joins TRBV6-5 to TRBJ1-2, with 11 bases identical to TRBD1. Losses at the gene ends were 4 bases for V and 4 bases for J; bases not matched to a gene: 8. The CDR3 has 16 residues. Germline values: CDR1 MNHEY, CDR2 SVGAGI. DNA of the CDR3: TGTGCCAGCAGTTCACAAGGGACAGGGGGATTCTATGGCTACACCTTC. Amino acids: CASSSQGTGGFYGYTF.

This rearrangement joins TRBV2 to TRBJ2-3; 8 nucleotides match TRBD2. Germline assignment: CDR1 SNHLY and CDR2 FYNNEI. V shed 8 bases and J 6 bases; nucleotides not matched to a gene: 13. This CDR3 spans 15 amino acids. CDR3 in amino acids: CASARGGTVRDTQYF. In DNA form, the CDR3 reads TGTGCCAGCGCCCGGGGGGGGACGGTGCGGGATACGCAGTATTTT.

The chain links TRBV28 to TRBJ1-1, with 7 bases aligning to TRBD1. Germline CDR1 is MDHEN and CDR2 is SYDVKM. Trimming took 4 bases from V and 7 from J; bases not matched to a gene: 9. The CDR3 sequence is 14 residues long. CDR3 sequence: CASSSQGGVNEAFF. For the CDR3, the DNA is TGTGCCAGCAGTTCTCAGGGGGGCGTTAATGAAGCTTTCTTT.

This sequence joins TRBV28 and TRBJ2-1; D is perhaps TRBD2 (5 bases). The CDR3 runs to 13 residues. The germline gives CDR1 MDHEN, CDR2 SYDVKM. V lost 3 bases, J lost 6 bases, and 9 bases lay in between. CDR3 loop: CASSFQLGNEQFF. The CDR3 DNA reads TGTGCCAGCAGTTTTCAACTAGGCAATGAGCAGTTCTTC.